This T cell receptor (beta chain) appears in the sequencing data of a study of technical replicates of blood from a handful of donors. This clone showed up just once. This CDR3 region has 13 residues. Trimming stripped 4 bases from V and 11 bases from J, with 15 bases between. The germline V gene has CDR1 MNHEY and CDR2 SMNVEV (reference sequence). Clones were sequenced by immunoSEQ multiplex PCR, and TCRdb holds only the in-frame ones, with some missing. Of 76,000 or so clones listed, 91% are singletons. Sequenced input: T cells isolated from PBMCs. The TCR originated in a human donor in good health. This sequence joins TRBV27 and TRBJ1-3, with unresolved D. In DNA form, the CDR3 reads TGTGCCAGCAGTTCCAGTGACGGGTTCGCCATATATTTT. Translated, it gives CASSSSDGFAIYF.